This entry is about one T cell receptor (beta chain). This clone has a single count. Its antigen target is currently unknown. No base qualities exist here, and no much larger clone lies one base off it. Sample time point, as interpreted from the label and publication: individuals recovered from natural SARS-CoV-2 infection. The data originate from a study of Ad26.COV2.S vaccination and SARS-CoV-2 variants (dated by TCRdb to the early 2020s). Background for the entire study: TCRbeta repertoire sequencing was used to assess the specificity and breadth of SARS-CoV-2-reactive T cell receptors after Ad26.COV2.S vaccination. The TCR-sequenced set comprised about 32 samples: 19 Ad26.COV2.S vaccine recipients, 5 placebo recipients and 8 SARS-CoV-2 convalescent individuals.

On the study overall, not on this receptor specifically: Substantial breadth of spike-specific CD8+ and CD4+ T cell responses was reported after vaccination. Vaccine and placebo recipients had comparable non-spike TCR breadth, which fits with the vaccine containing only spike. The authors noted that the TCR breadth and depth analyses may have underestimated total T cell responses. Higher spike-specific TCR breadth was observed in Ad26.COV2.S recipients than in placebo recipients (P = 0.0014).

The immunoSEQ Assay was the method used to sequence TCRbeta CDR3 regions. After extraction, genomic DNA underwent amplification by bias-controlled multiplex PCR, followed by high-throughput sequencing. The authors processed their data as follows. To quantify the absolute abundance of every unique TCRbeta CDR3 region, sequences were collapsed and filtered. Usable DNA was measured by amplifying reference genes present in all nucleated cells, and TCRbeta template counts were normalized to that usable DNA to estimate T cell fraction. Repertoire TCRs were annotated as SARS-CoV-2-specific when V gene, CDR3 amino acid sequence and J gene were exactly matched to a known reactive TCR set. The reference SARS-CoV-2 TCR set came from MIRA and was filtered for enrichment in COVID-19-positive ImmuneCODE repertoires, removing public or cross-reactive TCRs. Using the MIRA antigens, annotated TCRs were further analysed by specific ORF or by position within an ORF. Depth was the summed frequency of annotated unique rearrangements, while breadth was defined as annotated unique rearrangements over total unique productive rearrangements. Group comparisons of TCR breadth used two-sided Wilcoxon rank-sum tests. TCRdb provides this immuneACCESS table in a form limited to in-frame rearrangements. Some clones are lacking; in checked studies, under half of them reflect an unresolved V gene, and why the rest are absent is not known. V and J calls and clone size are given by that table; D and trimming were obtained from the DNA. In this sample the table shows 100,000 or so clones, around 82% of which occur a single time. Of the sample, around 15% falls within the top ten clones.

From the germline V gene (reference sequence), CDR1 is DFQATT and CDR2 is SNEGSKA. Inclusive of the bounding cysteine and phenylalanine, the CDR3 is 15 residues long. This entry keeps only the CDR3 DNA: 45 bases, framed from base 1. V gives up 3 bases and J gives up 3 bases, and the segment between their germline ends measures 16 bases. Recombination joined TRBV20-1 with TRBJ2-3; TRBD2 is perhaps the D gene, given 5 matching bases. Sequenced here: peripheral blood, sampled after recovery from COVID-19. The sequence derives from a human donor who had recovered from COVID-19. DNA sequence: TGCAGTGCTAGTCGGGGTATAACTACAACAGATACGCAGTATTTT. Its translation is CSASRGITTTDTQYF.